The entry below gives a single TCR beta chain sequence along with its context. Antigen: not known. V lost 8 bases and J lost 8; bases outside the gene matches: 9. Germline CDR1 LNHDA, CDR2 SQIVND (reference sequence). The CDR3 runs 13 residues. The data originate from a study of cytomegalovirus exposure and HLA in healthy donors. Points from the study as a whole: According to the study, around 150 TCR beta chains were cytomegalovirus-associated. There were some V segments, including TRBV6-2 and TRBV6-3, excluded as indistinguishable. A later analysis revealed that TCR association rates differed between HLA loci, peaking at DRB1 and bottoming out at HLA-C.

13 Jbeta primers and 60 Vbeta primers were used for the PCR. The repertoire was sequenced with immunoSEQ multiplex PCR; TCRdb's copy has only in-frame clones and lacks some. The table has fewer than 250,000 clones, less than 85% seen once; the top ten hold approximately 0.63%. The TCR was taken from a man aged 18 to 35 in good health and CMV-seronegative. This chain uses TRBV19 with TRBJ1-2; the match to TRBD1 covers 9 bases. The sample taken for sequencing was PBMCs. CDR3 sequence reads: CASRHRQGEGYTF. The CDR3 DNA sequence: TGTGCCAGTCGCCATCGACAGGGGGAGGGCTACACCTTC.